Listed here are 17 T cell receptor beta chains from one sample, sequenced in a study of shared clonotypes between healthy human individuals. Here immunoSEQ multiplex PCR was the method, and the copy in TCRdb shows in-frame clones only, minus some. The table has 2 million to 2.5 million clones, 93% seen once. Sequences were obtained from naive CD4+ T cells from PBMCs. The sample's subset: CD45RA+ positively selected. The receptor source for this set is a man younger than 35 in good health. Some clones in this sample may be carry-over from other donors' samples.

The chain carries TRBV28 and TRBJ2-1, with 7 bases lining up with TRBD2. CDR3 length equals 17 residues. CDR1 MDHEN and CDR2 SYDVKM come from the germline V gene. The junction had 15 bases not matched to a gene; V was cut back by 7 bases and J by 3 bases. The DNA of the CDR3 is TGTGCCAGCATTACGGGGGGTAGCGGGTTTTACTACAATGAGCAGTTCTTC. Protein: CASITGGSGFYYNEQFF.

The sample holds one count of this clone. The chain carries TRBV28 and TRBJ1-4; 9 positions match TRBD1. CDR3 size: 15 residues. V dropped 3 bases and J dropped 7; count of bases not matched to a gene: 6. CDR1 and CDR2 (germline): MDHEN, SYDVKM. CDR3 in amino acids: CASSFSGQGGEKLFF. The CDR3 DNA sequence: TGTGCCAGCAGTTTCTCGGGACAGGGCGGTGAAAAACTGTTTTTT.

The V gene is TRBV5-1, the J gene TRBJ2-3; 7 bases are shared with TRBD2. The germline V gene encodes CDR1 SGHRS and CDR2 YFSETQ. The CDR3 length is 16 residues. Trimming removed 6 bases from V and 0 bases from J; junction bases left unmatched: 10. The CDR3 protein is CASTVGSGSSTDTQYF. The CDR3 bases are TGCGCCAGCACCGTCGGTAGCGGGTCTAGCACAGATACGCAGTATTTT.

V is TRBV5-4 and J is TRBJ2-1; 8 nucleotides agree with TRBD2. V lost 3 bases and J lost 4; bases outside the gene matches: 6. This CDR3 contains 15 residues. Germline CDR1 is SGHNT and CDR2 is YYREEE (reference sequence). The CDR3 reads CASSSAGAYYNEQFF. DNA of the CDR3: TGTGCCAGCAGCTCAGCGGGAGCATATTACAATGAGCAGTTCTTC.

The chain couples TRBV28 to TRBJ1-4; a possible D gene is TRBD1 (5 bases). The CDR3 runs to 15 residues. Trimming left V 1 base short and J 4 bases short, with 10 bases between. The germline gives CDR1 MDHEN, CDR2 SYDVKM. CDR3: CASSLSGGGNEKLFF. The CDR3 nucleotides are TGTGCCAGCAGTTTATCCGGGGGTGGTAATGAAAAACTGTTTTTT.

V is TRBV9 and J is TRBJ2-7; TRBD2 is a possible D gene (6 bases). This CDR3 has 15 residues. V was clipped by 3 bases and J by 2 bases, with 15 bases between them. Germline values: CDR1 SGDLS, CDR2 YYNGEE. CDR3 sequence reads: CASSARTAGTYEQYF. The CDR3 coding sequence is TGTGCCAGCAGCGCCCGGACTGCGGGGACCTACGAGCAGTACTTC.

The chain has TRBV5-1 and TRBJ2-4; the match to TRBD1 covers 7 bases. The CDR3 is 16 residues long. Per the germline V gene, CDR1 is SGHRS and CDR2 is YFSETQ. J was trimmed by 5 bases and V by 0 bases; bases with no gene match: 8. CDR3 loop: CASSLGDGGTENIQYF. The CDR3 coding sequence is TGCGCCAGCAGCTTGGGGGATGGTGGGACAGAAAACATTCAGTACTTC.

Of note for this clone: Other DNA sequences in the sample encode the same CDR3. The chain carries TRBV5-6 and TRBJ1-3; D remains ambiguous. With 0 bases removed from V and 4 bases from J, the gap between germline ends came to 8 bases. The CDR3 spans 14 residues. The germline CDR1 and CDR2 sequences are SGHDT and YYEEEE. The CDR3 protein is CASSLGISGNTIYF. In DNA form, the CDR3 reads TGTGCCAGCAGCTTGGGTATCAGCGGAAACACCATATATTTT.

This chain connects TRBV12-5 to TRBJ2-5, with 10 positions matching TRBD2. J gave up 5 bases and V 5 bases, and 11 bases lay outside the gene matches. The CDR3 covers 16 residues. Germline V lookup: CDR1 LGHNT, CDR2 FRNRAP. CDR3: CASGTPLAGAPETQYF. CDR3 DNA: TGTGCTAGTGGTACCCCTCTAGCGGGAGCTCCGGAGACCCAGTACTTC.

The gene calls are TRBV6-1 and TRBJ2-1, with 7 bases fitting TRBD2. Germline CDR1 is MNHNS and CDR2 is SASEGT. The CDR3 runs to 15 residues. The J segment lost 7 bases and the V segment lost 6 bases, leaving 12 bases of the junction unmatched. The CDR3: CASSTLARARNEQFF. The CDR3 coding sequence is TGTGCCAGCAGCACACTAGCGAGAGCCAGGAATGAGCAGTTCTTC.

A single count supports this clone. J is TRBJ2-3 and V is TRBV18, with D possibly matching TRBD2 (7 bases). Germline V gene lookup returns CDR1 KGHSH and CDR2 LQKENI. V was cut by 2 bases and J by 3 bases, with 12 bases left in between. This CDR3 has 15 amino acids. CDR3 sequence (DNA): TGTGCCAGCTCACCATGGAAGGGGGGGACAGATACGCAGTATTTT. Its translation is CASSPWKGGTDTQYF.

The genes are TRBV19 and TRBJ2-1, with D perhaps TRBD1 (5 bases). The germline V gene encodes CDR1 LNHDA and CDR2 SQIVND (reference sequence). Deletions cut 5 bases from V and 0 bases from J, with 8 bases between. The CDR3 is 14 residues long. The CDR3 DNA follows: TGTGCCAGTAGTTGGACACCCTCCTACAATGAGCAGTTCTTC. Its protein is CASSWTPSYNEQFF.

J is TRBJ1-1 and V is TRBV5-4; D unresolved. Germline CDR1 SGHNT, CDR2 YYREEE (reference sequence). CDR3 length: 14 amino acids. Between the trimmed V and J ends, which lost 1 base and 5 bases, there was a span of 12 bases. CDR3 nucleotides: TGTGCCAGCAGCTTGCCCACAATAACTACTGAAGCTTTCTTT. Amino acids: CASSLPTITTEAFF.

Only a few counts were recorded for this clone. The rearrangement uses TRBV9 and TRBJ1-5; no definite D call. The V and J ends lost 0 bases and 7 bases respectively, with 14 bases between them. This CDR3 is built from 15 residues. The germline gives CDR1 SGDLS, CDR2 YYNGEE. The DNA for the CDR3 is TGTGCCAGCAGCGTAGCTAGCGGTGAGGGACAGCCCCAGCATTTT. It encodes CASSVASGEGQPQHF.

The CDR3 sequence is CASSLDSVYNEQFF. DNA for the CDR3: TGTGCCAGCAGCCTGGACTCGGTTTACAATGAGCAGTTCTTC. The V gene is TRBV27, the J gene TRBJ2-1, with TRBD2 as a possible D gene (5 bases). This CDR3 contains 14 residues. With 6 bases removed from V and 4 bases from J, the gap between germline ends came to 13 bases. The germline gives CDR1 MNHEY, CDR2 SMNVEV (reference sequence).

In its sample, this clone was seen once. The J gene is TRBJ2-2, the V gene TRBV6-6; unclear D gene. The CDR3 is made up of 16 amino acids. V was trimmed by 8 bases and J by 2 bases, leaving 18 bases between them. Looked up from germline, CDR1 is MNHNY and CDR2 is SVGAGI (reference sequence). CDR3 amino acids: CASSPPPWDNTGELFF. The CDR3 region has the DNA TGTGCCAGCTCTCCCCCGCCGTGGGATAACACCGGGGAGCTGTTTTTT.

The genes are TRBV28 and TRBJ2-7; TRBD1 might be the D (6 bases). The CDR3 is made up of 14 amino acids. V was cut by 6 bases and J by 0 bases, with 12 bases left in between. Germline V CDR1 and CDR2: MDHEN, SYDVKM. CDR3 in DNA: TGTGCCAGCAGGCGACAGGCGAACTCCTACGAGCAGTACTTC. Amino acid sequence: CASRRQANSYEQYF.